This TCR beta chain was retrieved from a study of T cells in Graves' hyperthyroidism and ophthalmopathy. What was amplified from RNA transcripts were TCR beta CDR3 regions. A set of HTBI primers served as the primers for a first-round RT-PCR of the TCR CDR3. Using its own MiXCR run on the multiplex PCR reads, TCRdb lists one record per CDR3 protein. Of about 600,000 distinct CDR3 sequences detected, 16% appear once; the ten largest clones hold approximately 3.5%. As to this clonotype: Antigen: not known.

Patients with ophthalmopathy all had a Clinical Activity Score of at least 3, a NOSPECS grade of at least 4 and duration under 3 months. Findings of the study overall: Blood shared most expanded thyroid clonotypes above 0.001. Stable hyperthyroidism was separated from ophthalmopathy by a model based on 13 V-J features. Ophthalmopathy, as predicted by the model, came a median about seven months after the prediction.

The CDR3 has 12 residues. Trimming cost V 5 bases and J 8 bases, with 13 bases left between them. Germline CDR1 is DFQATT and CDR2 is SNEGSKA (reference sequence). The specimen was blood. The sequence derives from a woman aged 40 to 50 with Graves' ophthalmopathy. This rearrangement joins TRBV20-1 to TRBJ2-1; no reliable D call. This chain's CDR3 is CSADDRTDEQFF. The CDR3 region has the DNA TGCAGTGCTGACGACCGGACCGATGAGCAGTTCTTC.